A selection of T cell receptor beta chains follows, all from one sample in a study of radiation and T cells in renal cell carcinoma. TCRdb's copy holds only in-frame clones and misses some; the assay was immunoSEQ multiplex PCR. The sample carries about 160,000 clones, 88% recorded once. Material: blood, obtained from a patient whose treatment included radiotherapy and nephrectomy. Receptors originate from a woman in her seventies with renal cell carcinoma. Both conserved end residues are part of each CDR3. D genes are given only for firm matches. A clone size is listed for some rows: how often the clone was seen (once, few, many), or a class if it is expanded.

CAWGRLSSGNTIYF TGTGCCTGGGGCAGGCTTAGCTCTGGAAACACCATATATTTT TRBJ1-3 NA NA TRBV30
CASSFTGGWDTEAFF TGTGCCAGCAGCTTCACGGGGGGTTGGGACACTGAAGCTTTCTTT TRBJ1-1 NA NA TRBV11-2
CASSFQRGGRETQYF TGTGCCAGCAGTTTTCAGCGGGGGGGCCGGGAGACCCAGTACTTC TRBJ2-5 TRBD2 NA TRBV27
CASRQEAGNTIYF TGCGCCAGCAGACAGGAAGCTGGAAACACCATATATTTT TRBJ1-3 NA NA TRBV5-1
CASNLAGPGTEAFF TGTGCCAGCAACCTCGCTGGCCCGGGGACTGAAGCTTTCTTT TRBJ1-1 NA NA TRBV14
CASSLTGIHNEQFF TGTGCCAGCAGCTTGACAGGGATTCACAATGAGCAGTTCTTC TRBJ2-1 NA NA TRBV5-6
CASSEFRVVADTEAFF TGTGCCAGCAGTGAATTTAGGGTGGTTGCGGACACTGAAGCTTTCTTT TRBJ1-1 NA NA TRBV2
CASSDNPYEQYF TGTGCCAGCAGTGACAACCCCTACGAGCAGTACTTC TRBJ2-7 NA few TRBV27
CATKGDPNTGELFF TGTGCCACCAAGGGGGATCCGAACACCGGGGAGCTGTTTTTT TRBJ2-2 NA NA TRBV15
CASSLRGTGYTF TGTGCCAGCAGTTTACGGGGGACTGGCTACACCTTC TRBJ1-2 NA once TRBV27
CASSLGIRAGSSYEQYF TGTGCCAGCAGCTTAGGAATTCGGGCAGGCAGCTCCTACGAGCAGTACTTC TRBJ2-7 NA NA TRBV7-2
CASSSLFQNEQFF TGTGCCAGCAGTTCCCTTTTTCAGAATGAGCAGTTCTTC TRBJ2-1 NA NA TRBV27
CASSLVSGASPLHF TGTGCCAGCAGCTTAGTATCAGGGGCCTCACCCCTCCACTTT TRBJ1-6 NA NA TRBV11-2
CASSSTRRDRGKGEKLFF TGTGCCAGCAGCTCCACCCGCCGCGACAGGGGAAAAGGTGAAAAACTGTTTTTT TRBJ1-4 TRBD1 NA TRBV7-9
CASRPGLAGGYEQYF TGTGCCAGCAGACCCGGACTAGCGGGGGGTTACGAGCAGTACTTC TRBJ2-7 TRBD2 NA TRBV6-5
CASEPRKWETVPGELFF TGTGCCAGCGAACCTAGGAAATGGGAGACAGTCCCGGGGGAGCTGTTTTTT TRBJ2-2 NA few TRBV21-1
CASRRGPGELFF TGTGCCAGCAGAAGAGGCCCCGGGGAGCTGTTTTTT TRBJ2-2 NA few TRBV6-5
CASSLSGGRNEQFF TGTGCCAGCAGCTTATCAGGGGGTAGGAATGAGCAGTTCTTC TRBJ2-1 TRBD1 NA TRBV7-9
CASSQDVAAGTEAFF TGCGCCAGCAGCCAAGATGTCGCGGCGGGGACTGAAGCTTTCTTT TRBJ1-1 NA NA TRBV4-1
CASSLSGAKNIQYF TGTGCCAGCAGTTTGAGTGGGGCCAAAAACATTCAGTACTTC TRBJ2-4 NA NA TRBV28
CASQSGGGDQPQHF TGTGCCAGCCAGTCAGGGGGAGGGGATCAGCCCCAGCATTTT TRBJ1-5 TRBD1 NA TRBV6-1
CASSLQGAGETQYF TGTGCCAGCAGTTTACAGGGGGCGGGGGAGACCCAGTACTTC TRBJ2-5 TRBD1 once TRBV6-5
CATEQGTRLGGYTF TGTGCCACTGAACAGGGGACGAGGTTGGGTGGCTACACCTTC TRBJ1-2 TRBD1 NA TRBV19
CASSYSRSTDTQYF TGTGCCAGCAGTTACTCCAGAAGCACAGATACGCAGTATTTT TRBJ2-3 NA NA TRBV6-6
CASSQAQGAHEQFF TGCGCCAGCAGCCAAGCACAGGGAGCCCATGAGCAGTTCTTC TRBJ2-1 NA few TRBV4-3
CASSRGENTDTQYF TGCGCCAGCAGCAGGGGAGAAAACACAGATACGCAGTATTTT TRBJ2-3 NA NA TRBV5-1
CASRLNLAKNIQYF TGTGCCAGTAGGTTAAACCTAGCCAAAAACATTCAGTACTTC TRBJ2-4 NA few TRBV19
CASSLDRGRLSGNTIYF TGTGCCAGCAGCTTGGACAGGGGCCGCCTCTCTGGAAACACCATATATTTT TRBJ1-3 TRBD1 once TRBV5-6
CASSFQGLRSAFF TGTGCCAGCAGCTTCCAGGGGTTGAGGAGCGCTTTCTTT TRBJ1-1 NA NA TRBV5-6
CASRDGRAGGPSNSPLHF TGCGCCAGCAGAGATGGTCGCGCAGGGGGCCCCTCGAATTCACCCCTCCACTTT TRBJ1-6 TRBD1 NA TRBV5-1
CASSLEQVVDTQYF TGCGCCAGCAGCTTGGAACAGGTAGTAGATACGCAGTATTTT TRBJ2-3 NA NA TRBV5-1
CASRRTDQSNQPQHF TGTGCCAGCAGGCGGACAGACCAGAGCAATCAGCCCCAGCATTTT TRBJ1-5 NA NA TRBV28
CAWSIRGPYEQYF TGTGCCTGGAGTATTCGGGGGCCCTACGAGCAGTACTTC TRBJ2-7 NA NA TRBV30
CASGEGFNQPQHF TGTGCCAGCGGGGAGGGGTTCAATCAGCCCCAGCATTTT TRBJ1-5 NA few TRBV6-1
CASSLSKGTEAFF TGTGCCAGCAGTTTATCGAAAGGCACTGAAGCTTTCTTT TRBJ1-1 NA NA TRBV27
CASSKRTAANEKLFF TGTGCCAGTAGTAAACGGACAGCGGCTAATGAAAAACTGTTTTTT TRBJ1-4 NA NA TRBV19
CASRLAGAPTDTQYF TGCGCCAGCAGGTTAGCGGGGGCCCCCACAGATACGCAGTATTTT TRBJ2-3 TRBD2 NA TRBV5-1
CAWSLPNRAEAFF TGTGCCTGGAGTCTACCTAACAGGGCTGAAGCTTTCTTT TRBJ1-1 NA few TRBV30
CASSLGSRDRHNYGYTF TGCGCCAGCAGCCTTGGGTCTAGGGACAGACATAACTATGGCTACACCTTC TRBJ1-2 TRBD1 NA TRBV5-1